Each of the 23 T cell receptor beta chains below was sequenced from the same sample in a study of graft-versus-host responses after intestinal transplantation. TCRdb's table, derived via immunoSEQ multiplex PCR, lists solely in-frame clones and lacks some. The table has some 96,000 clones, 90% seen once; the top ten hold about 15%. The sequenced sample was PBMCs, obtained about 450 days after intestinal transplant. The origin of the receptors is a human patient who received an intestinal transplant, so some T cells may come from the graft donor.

This CDR3 is CASRYEGGFQPQHF. In DNA form, the CDR3 reads TGTGCCAGCAGATACGAGGGGGGGTTTCAGCCCCAGCATTTT. This rearrangement joins TRBV6-6 to TRBJ1-5, with D perhaps matching TRBD1 (6 bases). CDR3 length: 14 amino acids. CDR1 MNHNY and CDR2 SVGAGI come from the germline V gene (reference sequence). Deletions cut 6 bases from V and 6 bases from J, with 15 bases between.

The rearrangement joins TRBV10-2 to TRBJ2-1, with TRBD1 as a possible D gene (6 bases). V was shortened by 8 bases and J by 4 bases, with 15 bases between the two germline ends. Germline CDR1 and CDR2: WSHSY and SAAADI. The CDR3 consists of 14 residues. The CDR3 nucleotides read TGCGCCAGCGCACCGGGACAATCTTACAATGAGCAGTTCTTC. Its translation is CASAPGQSYNEQFF.

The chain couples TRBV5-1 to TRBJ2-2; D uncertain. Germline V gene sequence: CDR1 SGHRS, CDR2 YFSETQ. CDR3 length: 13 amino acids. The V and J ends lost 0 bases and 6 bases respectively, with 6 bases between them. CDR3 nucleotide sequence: TGCGCCAGCAGCTTGGATTGGGCCGGGGAGCTGTTTTTT. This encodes CASSLDWAGELFF.

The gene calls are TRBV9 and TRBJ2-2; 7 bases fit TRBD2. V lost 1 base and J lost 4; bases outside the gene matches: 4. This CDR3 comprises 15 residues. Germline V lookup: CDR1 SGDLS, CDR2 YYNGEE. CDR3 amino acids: CASSVSSGITGELFF. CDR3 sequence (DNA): TGTGCCAGCAGCGTATCTAGCGGAATCACCGGGGAGCTGTTTTTT.

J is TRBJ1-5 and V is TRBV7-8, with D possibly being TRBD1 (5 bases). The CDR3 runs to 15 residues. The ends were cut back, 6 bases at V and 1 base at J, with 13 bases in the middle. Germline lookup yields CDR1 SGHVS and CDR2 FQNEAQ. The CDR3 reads CASRMVGGSNQPQHF. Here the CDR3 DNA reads TGTGCCAGCAGGATGGTCGGGGGGAGCAATCAGCCCCAGCATTTT.

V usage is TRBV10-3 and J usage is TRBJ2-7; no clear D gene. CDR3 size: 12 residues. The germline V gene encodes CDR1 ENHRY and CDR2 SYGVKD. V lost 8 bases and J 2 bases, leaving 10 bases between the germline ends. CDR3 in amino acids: CAIGAAPYEQYF. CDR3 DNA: TGTGCCATCGGCGCCGCCCCCTACGAGCAGTACTTC.

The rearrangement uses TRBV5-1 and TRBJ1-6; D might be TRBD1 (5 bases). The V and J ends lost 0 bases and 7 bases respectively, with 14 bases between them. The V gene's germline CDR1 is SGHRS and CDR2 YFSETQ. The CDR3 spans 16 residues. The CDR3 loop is CASSLGQGGSNSPLHF. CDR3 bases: TGCGCCAGCAGCTTGGGGCAGGGTGGTTCGAATTCACCCCTCCACTTT.

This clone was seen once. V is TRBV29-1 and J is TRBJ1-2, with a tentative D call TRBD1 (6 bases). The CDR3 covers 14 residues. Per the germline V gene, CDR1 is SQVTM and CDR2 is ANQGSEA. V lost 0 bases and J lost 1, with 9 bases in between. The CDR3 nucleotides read TGCAGCGTTGAAGAGGGCAGGGGTAACTATGGCTACACCTTC. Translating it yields CSVEEGRGNYGYTF.

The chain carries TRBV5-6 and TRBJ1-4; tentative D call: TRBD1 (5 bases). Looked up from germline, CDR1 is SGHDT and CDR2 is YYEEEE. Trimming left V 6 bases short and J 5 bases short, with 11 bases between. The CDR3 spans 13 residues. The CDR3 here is CASTGDVNEKLFF. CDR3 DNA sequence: TGTGCCAGCACCGGGGACGTGAATGAAAAACTGTTTTTT. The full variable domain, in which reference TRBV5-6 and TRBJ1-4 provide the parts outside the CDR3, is DAGVTQSPTHLIKTRGQQVTLRCSPKSGHDTVSWYQQALGQGPQFIFQYYEEEERQRGNFPDRFSGHQFPNYSSELNVNALLLGDSALYLCASTGDVNEKLFFGSGTQLSVL.

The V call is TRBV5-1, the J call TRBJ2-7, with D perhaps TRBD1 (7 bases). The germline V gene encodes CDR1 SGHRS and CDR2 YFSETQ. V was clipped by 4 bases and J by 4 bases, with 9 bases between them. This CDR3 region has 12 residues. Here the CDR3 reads CASSQGGYEQYF. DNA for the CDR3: TGCGCCAGCAGCCAGGGGGGATACGAGCAGTACTTC.

CDR3 sequence (DNA): TGTGCCAGCAGCGTCGGGACCCCCTACAATGAGCAGTTCTTC. This encodes CASSVGTPYNEQFF. The chain uses TRBV9 and TRBJ2-1; either TRBD1 or TRBD2 may supply D (5 bases each). Germline CDR1 and CDR2: SGDLS and YYNGEE. The CDR3 consists of 14 residues. V shed 2 bases and J shed 2 bases, with 8 bases lying between them.

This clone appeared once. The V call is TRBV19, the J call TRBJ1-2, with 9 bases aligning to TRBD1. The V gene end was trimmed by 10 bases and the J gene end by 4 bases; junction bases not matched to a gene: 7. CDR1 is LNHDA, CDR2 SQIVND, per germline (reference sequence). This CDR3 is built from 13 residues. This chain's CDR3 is CATRTGVGYGYTF. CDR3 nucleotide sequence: TGTGCCACCCGGACAGGGGTCGGCTATGGCTACACCTTC.

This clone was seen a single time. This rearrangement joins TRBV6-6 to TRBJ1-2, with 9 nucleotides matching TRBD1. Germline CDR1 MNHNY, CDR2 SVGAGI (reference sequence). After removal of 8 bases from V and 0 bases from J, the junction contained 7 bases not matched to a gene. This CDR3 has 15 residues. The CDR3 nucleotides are TGTGCCAGCGGGACAGGGAAGGGTCCTAACTATGGCTACACCTTC. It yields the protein CASGTGKGPNYGYTF.

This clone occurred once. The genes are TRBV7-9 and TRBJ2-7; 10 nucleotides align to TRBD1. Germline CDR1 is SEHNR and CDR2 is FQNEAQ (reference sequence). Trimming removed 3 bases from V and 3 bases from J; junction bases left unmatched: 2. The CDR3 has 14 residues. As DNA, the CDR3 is TGTGCCAGCAGCTTGACAGGGGGCCTCTACGAGCAGTACTTC. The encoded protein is CASSLTGGLYEQYF.

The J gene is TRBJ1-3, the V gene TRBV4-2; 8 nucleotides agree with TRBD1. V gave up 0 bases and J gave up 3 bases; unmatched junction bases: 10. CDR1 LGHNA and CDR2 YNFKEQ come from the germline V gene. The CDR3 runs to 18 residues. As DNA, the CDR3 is TGTGCCAGCAGCCAAGACCCACAGGGGGGGGCTTTTGGAAACACCATATATTTT. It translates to CASSQDPQGGAFGNTIYF.

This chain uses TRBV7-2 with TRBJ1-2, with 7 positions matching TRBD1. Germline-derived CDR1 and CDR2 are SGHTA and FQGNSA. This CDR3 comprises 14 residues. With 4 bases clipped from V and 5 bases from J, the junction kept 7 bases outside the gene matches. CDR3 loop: CASSSGGQLYGYTF. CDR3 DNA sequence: TGTGCCAGCAGCTCCGGGGGACAGTTGTATGGCTACACCTTC.

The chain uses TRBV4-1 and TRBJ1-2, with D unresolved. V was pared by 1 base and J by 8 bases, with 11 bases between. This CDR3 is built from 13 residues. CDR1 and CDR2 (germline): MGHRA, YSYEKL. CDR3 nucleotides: TGCGCCAGCAGCCAAGGCCGATCGCCGGGCTACACCTTC. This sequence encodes CASSQGRSPGYTF.

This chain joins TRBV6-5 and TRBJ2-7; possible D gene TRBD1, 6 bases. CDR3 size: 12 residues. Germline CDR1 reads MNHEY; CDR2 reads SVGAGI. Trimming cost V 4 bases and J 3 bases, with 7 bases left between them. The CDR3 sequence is CASSSQGYEQYF. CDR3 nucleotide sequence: TGTGCCAGCAGTTCACAGGGCTACGAGCAGTACTTC.

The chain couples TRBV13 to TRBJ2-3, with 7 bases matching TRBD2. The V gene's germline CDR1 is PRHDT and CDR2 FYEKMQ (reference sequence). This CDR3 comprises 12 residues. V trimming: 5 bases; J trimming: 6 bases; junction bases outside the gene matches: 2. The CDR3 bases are TGTGCCAGCAGCCCCGGGAGGGATACGCAGTATTTT. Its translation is CASSPGRDTQYF.

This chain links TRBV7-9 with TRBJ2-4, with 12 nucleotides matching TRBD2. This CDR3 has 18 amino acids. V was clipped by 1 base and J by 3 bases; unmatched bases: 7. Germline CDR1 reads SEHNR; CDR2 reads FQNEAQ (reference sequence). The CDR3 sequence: CASSLGSLAGGRKNIQYF. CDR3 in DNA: TGTGCCAGCAGCTTAGGGTCTCTAGCGGGGGGGCGCAAAAACATTCAGTACTTC.

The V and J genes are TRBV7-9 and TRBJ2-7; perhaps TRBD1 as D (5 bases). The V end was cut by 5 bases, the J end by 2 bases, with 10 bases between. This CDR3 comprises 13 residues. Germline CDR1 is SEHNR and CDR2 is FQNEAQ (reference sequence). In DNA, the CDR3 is TGTGCCAGCAGCACCAGACAGACCTACGAGCAGTACTTC. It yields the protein CASSTRQTYEQYF.

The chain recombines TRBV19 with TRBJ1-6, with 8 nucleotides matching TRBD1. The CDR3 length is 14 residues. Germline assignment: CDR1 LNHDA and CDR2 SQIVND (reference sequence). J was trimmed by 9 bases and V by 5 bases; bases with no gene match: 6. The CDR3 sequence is CASSLQGVGSPLHF. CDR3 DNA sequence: TGTGCCAGTAGTTTACAGGGGGTCGGTTCACCCCTCCACTTT.

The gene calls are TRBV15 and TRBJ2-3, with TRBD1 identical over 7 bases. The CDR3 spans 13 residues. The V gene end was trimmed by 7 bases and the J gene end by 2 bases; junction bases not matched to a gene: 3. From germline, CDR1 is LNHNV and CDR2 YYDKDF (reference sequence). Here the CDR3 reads CATKTGSTDTQYF. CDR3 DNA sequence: TGTGCCACCAAGACAGGGTCCACAGATACGCAGTATTTT. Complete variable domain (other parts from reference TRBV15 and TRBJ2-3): DAMVIQNPRYQVTQFGKPVTLSCSQTLNHNVMYWYQQKSSQAPKLLFHYYDKDFNNEADTPDNFQSRRPNTSFCFLDIRSPGLGDTAMYLCATKTGSTDTQYFGPGTRLTVL.